This TCR beta chain is from a study of blood T cell repertoires in COVID-19. Study overall: From the United States, Italy and Spain came samples of acute and convalescent COVID-19. Sources were T cells, B-cell-depleted T cells, or PBMCs; the material itself was cDNA or gDNA.

The germline V gene has CDR1 SGHRS and CDR2 YFSETQ. This CDR3 is built from 20 residues. V was pared by 3 bases and J by 4 bases, with 14 bases of the junction left unmatched. Authors' data handling: Amplification from reference gene primers served as the basis for estimated nucleated cell counts. Sequencing was performed with immunoSEQ multiplex PCR; in TCRdb, only in-frame clones are kept and a portion is missing. Clone size and the V and J calls come from that table; the DNA yielded D and trimming. The table records roughly 150,000 clones, more than 85% of them present only once. It was during active infection that Seattle patients were enrolled and then longitudinally followed.

This receptor was obtained from a woman over 75 with COVID-19, enrolled during active disease. The sequenced sample consisted of peripheral blood. The rearrangement joins TRBV5-1 to TRBJ2-2, with 14 bases fitting TRBD2. For the CDR3, the DNA is TGCGCCAGCAGCTACCGCTCCCTACCGGGACTAGCGGGAGTCACCGGGGAGCTGTTTTTT. Amino acid sequence: CASSYRSLPGLAGVTGELFF.